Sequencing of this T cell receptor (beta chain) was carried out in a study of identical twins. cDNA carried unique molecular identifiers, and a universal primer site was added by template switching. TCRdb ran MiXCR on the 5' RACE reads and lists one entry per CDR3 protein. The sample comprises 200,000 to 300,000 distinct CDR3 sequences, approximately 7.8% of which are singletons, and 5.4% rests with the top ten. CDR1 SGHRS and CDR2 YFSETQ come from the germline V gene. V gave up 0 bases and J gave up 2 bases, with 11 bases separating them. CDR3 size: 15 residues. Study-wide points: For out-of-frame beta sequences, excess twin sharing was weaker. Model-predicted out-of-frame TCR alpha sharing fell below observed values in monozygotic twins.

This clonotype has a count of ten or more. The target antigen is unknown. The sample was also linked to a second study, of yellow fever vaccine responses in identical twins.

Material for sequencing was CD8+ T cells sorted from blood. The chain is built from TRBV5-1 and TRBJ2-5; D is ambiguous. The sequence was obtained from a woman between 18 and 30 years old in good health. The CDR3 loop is CASSLVTDLQETQYF. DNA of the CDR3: TGCGCCAGCAGCTTGGTTACGGATCTTCAAGAGACCCAGTACTTC.